This T cell receptor (beta chain) was found in a study of cytomegalovirus exposure and HLA in healthy donors listed by TCRdb under 2017. Regarding the research as a whole: According to an earlier analysis of 450 to 650 of the donors, 200 million or so T cells yielded 117 million unique TCR beta sequences and about 300 Gb of sequence data. The study used immunosequencing to profile the T cell repertoires of around 600 subjects and linked those repertoires to cytomegalovirus serostatus. In the later analysis, no new phenotypic data were used to find candidate immune exposures; instead, reliance was placed on TCR beta sequences and their occurrence across donors. Donor age, sex, ethnicity and CMV serostatus were compiled alongside the repertoire data. An earlier analysis of more than 450 of the donors used high-throughput TCR beta sequencing to judge whether each TCR beta V gene segment behaved as functional or pseudogenic. All discovery cohort repertoires had been generated on a single sequencing platform. HLA typing covered class I and class II loci at four-digit resolution. Among the approximately 400 genotyped donors, around 81% belonged to the genetic ancestry cluster associated with self-reported Caucasian donors. Genome-wide SNP genotypes for about three fifths of the roughly 670 donors were used in a later genetic analysis, which treated that subset as a discovery cohort. The study was designed to test whether signatures of past pathogen exposure could be identified by cataloging public T cell receptors. The number of donors typed differed by locus, with 629-630 for A, B, C, DRB1 and DQB1, roughly 520 for DQA1, 606 for DPA1, and some 470 for DPB1. A later analysis re-analyzed previously published TCR beta repertoires from approximately 670 donors and added high-resolution HLA genotyping to study TCR occurrence patterns. Four to six DR-DQ haplotypes were handled as single units for association and clustering, since linkage in the cohort was strong. To predict cytomegalovirus infection status, the study combined high-throughput TCR immunosequencing, statistical association of individual TCRs with disease status, and machine learning. Around 320 gigabases of sequencing data and approximately 85 million unique TCR sequences were included in an early release covering roughly 600 HLA-typed donors. Besides the first cohort of 666 subjects, a separate validation cohort made up of 120 different subjects was used. Among 350 to 400 genotyped donors of the cohort, an average of around 240,000 unique TCR beta nucleotide sequences were sequenced per donor, around 20% of them non-productive.

The cohort consisted of 666 healthy bone marrow donors. At the time of sampling, every cohort member was nominally healthy, though immune exposures that went unrecorded were likely present. The donor tested CMV seronegative, placing the donor among the 350 to 400 seronegative members of the cohort. A peripheral blood sample was collected from each donor, and TCR beta sequencing was performed on peripheral blood mononuclear cells. The Qiagen DNeasy Blood Extraction Kit was used to extract genomic DNA from the blood cell samples. On the study overall, not on this receptor specifically: The earlier analysis of nearly 600 of the donors excluded around 17 rarely observed V segments, including chromosome 9 orphons, because counts were too low. The study gave a list of some 150 TCR beta chains associated with cytomegalovirus. According to a later analysis, parvovirus B19, influenza, CMV and Epstein-Barr virus appeared linked to several top co-occurrence clusters. HLA typing was unavailable for some donors at each locus, so association tests used only the typed subset. In a later genetic analysis, a missense DCLRE1C variant was associated with V-gene and J-gene trimming of TCR beta chains, and the association was replicated in an independent cohort. The authors suggested that the approach could potentially be generalized to other disease states and immunological phenotypes. In a later analysis, TCR association rates were found to vary across HLA loci, with the most associated TCRs seen for DRB1 alleles and the fewest for HLA-C alleles. Most TCR sequences were seen in very few donors, while some public TCRs were found in many individuals. For the cohort, immune exposure information was limited to CMV serostatus. A group of highly shared sequence variants was considered likely to be a technical artifact of the sequencing pipeline. The classifier was reported to diagnose cytomegalovirus status with high specificity and sensitivity in both the original cohort and the validation cohort. Most CMV-associated TCR beta chains appeared to be HLA-restricted in a later analysis, and the HLA associations seemed to be driven largely by CMV exposure. The cohort was sequenced for TCR beta chains only, and without alpha or paired-chain data the features that could be detected were limited. A later analysis associated 15,000 to 20,000 TCR beta sequences with specific HLA alleles at a false discovery rate of 0.05. A later genetic analysis reported fewer N-insertions in productive TCRs among donors in an Asian-associated ancestry cluster than the roughly 720-donor mean. In a later analysis, HLA-associated TCR beta chains showed more clonal expansion and lower generation probabilities than non-associated chains that were equally common. When HLA alleles, especially DR and DQ, strongly co-occurred, attributing TCR associations to individual alleles was difficult. A further reported finding was that TCR beta sequences accurately predicted the HLA-A and HLA-B alleles for most subjects in the first cohort. Roughly uniform sequencing depth across donors was assumed in presence/absence analyses, although this assumption may not hold. A few of the identified cytomegalovirus-associated TCR beta chains were confirmed in vitro to be specific for cytomegalovirus antigens. The 87-base-pair reads could not distinguish some IMGT-functional V segments, including TRBV6-2 and TRBV6-3, so those segments were excluded. Correlated functional status among segregating V segments might be attributable to linkage disequilibrium, but an unknown experimental factor could not be ruled out. An earlier analysis of approximately 590 of the donors showed that most TCR beta V segments appeared in productive rearrangements either about 87% or about 30% of the time, which broadly matched IMGT annotations.

The method was the immunoSEQ multiplex PCR assay. For the multiplex PCR, a mixture combining 60 forward primers for TCR Vbeta segments and 13 reverse primers for TCR Jbeta segments was used. The CDR3 region of rearranged TCR beta genes was amplified from genomic DNA by a multiplex PCR assay. On the Illumina HiSeq System, the amplified TCR beta libraries were sequenced as 87-base-pair reads. Per the authors' processing: Across the 500 to 750 repertoires, a later analysis counted approximately 75 million unique TCR beta chains, 9.5 million to 12 million of which were shared by at least two donors. To remove PCR and sequencing errors, raw reads were error-corrected and collapsed into unique sequences using a nearest-neighbor algorithm that merged closely related sequences. To assign V, D and J gene segments, CDR3 sequences were aligned to IMGT reference sequences. Each retained sequence needed at least a six-nucleotide match to both a V gene segment and a J gene segment. A rearrangement was called productive if the CDR3 had no stop codons and remained in frame with V and J, and every other rearrangement was called non-productive. Following IMGT convention, CDR3 was defined as the stretch from the second conserved V-encoded cysteine up to the conserved J-encoded phenylalanine. Sequences without an unambiguous match to a single V gene segment were excluded from the earlier analysis of about 640 of the donors. An earlier analysis of fewer than 650 of the donors classified V segments as functional when productive rearrangements were above 56.7% and as segregating when the standard deviation between donors was above 5%. A statistical classification framework was built to diagnose cytomegalovirus status from the catalog of TCR beta chain sequences. A later analysis assigned V and J genes by comparing TCR nucleotide sequences with IMGT/GENE-DB human TR gene sequences. The TCRdist pipeline was used in a later analysis to assign CDR3 sequences and most-parsimonious VDJ recombination scenarios. In a later analysis, each TCR beta chain was defined by its CDR3 amino acid sequence together with its V-gene family, and reads lacking a unique V-gene family were excluded. A later analysis removed 450 to 600 highly shared, low-generation-probability nucleotide sequences to deal with suspected cross-contamination and a sequencing artifact. In a later analysis, a clonal expansion index for each public chain was calculated from normalized within-repertoire ranks of inferred template counts. A later analysis computed generation probabilities with a VDJ recombination model fitted to out-of-frame rearrangements, and checked the results against IGoR. A later analysis scored TCR-TCR, TCR-HLA and TCR-CMV co-occurrence with hypergeometric tests, applying a repertoire-size bias correction to TCR pairs. To estimate false discovery rates, a later analysis permuted the HLA or CMV assignments 20 times. In a later analysis, co-occurring TCRs were grouped using DBSCAN, and TCRdist sequence similarity was added for clustering within HLA-allele-positive subsets. For co-occurrence clustering, repertoires with fewer than 30,000 or more than 120,000 public chains were excluded, along with 5 or 6 repertoires with anomalous nucleotide sharing. TCRdb mirrors the immuneACCESS table, restricted to in-frame sequences. Some clones are absent from its copies; in checked studies, under half trace to an unresolved V gene, and the reason for the others is unknown. V, J and clone size are those of that table, while D and trimming were read from the DNA. A total of 150,000 to 180,000 clones appear in this sample, roughly 80% of them only once. The ten largest account for 4% to 4.5% of the sample.

About this clone: What antigen it recognizes has not been identified. No much larger clone exists at a distance of one base, and base qualities are not known.

The CDR1 and CDR2 encoded by the germline V gene are SGHVS and FQNEAQ. Spanning cysteine to phenylalanine, the CDR3 consists of 15 amino acids. Only the CDR3 portion is preserved as DNA: 45 bases, with reading frame beginning at the first base. Trimming at the junction amounts to 7 bases on V and 2 bases on J, and the germline ends lie 15 bases apart. Recombination connected TRBV7-8 to TRBJ2-1, with the D gene too uncertain to name. The receptor was isolated from a woman between 40 and 55 years old in good health and CMV-seronegative. The sequenced material came from PBMCs. The base sequence is TGTGCCAGCAACCCGTCTATTTTTGCCTACAATGAGCAGTTCTTC. It translates to CASNPSIFAYNEQFF.